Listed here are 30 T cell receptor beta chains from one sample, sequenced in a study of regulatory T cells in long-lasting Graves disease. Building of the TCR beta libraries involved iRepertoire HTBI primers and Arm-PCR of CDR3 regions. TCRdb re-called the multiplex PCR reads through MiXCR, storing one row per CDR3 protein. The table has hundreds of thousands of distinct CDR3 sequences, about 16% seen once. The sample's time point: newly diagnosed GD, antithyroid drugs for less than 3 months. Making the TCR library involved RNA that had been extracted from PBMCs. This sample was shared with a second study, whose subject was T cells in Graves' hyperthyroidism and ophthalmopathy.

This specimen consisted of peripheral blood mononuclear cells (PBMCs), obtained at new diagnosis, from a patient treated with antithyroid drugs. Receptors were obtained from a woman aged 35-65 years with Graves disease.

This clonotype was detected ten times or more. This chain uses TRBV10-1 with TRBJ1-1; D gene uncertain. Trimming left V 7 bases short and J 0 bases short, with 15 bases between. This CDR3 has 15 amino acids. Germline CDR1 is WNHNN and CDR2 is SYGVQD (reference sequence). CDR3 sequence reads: CASTFGGSVNTEAFF. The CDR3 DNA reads TGCGCCAGCACATTTGGCGGGTCGGTGAACACTGAAGCTTTCTTT.

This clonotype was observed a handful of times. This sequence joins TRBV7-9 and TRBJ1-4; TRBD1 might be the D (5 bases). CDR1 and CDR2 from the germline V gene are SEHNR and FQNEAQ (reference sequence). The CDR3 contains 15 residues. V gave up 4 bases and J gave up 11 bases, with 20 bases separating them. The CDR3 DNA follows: TGTGCCAGCAGCTGGACCGGGACGGCCTTCGGGAAACTGTTTTTT. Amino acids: CASSWTGTAFGKLFF.

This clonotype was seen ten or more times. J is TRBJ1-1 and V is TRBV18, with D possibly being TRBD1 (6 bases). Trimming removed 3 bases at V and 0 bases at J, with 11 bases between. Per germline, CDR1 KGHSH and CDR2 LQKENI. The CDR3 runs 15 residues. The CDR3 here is CASSPGATMNTEAFF. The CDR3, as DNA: TGTGCCAGCTCACCGGGGGCCACAATGAACACTGAAGCTTTCTTT.

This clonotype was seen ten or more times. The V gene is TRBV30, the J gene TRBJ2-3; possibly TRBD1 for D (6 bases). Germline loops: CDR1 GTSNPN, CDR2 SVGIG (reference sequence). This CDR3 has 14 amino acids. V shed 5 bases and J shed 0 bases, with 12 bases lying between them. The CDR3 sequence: CAWGQLSSTDTQYF. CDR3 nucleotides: TGTGCCTGGGGACAGTTGTCTAGCACAGATACGCAGTATTTT.

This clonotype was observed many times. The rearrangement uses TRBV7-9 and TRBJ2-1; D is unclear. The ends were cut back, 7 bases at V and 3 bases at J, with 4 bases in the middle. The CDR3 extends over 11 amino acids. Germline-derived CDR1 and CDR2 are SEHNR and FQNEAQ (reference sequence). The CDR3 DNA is TGTGCCAGCAACGACTACAATGAGCAGTTCTTC. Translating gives CASNDYNEQFF.

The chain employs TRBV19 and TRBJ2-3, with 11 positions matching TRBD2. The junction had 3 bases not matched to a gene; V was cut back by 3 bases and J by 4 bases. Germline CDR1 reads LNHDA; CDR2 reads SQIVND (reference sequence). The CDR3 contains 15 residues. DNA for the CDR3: TGTGCCAGTAGTATTACTAGCGGGGGCGCAGATACGCAGTATTTT. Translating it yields CASSITSGGADTQYF.

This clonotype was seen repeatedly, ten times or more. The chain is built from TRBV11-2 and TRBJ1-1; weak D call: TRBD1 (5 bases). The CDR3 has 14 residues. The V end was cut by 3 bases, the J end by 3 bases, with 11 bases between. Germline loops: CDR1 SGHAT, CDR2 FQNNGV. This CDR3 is CASSFGQGYTEAFF. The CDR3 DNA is TGTGCCAGCAGCTTCGGGCAGGGCTACACTGAAGCTTTCTTT.

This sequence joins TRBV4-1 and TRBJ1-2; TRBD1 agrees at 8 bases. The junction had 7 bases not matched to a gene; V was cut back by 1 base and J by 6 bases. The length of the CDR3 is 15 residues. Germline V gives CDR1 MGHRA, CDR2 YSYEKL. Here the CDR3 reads CASSQVSGGRDGYTF. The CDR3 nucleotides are TGCGCCAGCAGCCAAGTATCAGGGGGCCGCGATGGCTACACCTTC.

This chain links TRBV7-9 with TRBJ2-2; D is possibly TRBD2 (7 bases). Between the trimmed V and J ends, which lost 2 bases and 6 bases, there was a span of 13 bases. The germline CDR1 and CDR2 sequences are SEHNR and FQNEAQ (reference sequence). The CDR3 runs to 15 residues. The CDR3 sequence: CASSLIGGPAGELFF. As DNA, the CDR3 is TGTGCCAGCAGCTTAATCGGGGGGCCGGCCGGGGAGCTGTTTTTT.

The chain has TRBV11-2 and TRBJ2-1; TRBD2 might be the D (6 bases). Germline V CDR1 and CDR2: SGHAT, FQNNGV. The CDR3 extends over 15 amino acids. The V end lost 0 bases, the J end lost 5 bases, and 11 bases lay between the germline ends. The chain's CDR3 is CASSLDGSQNNEQFF. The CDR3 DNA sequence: TGTGCCAGCAGCTTAGACGGGAGTCAGAACAATGAGCAGTTCTTC. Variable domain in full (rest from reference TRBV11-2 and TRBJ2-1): EAGVAQSPRYKIIEKRQSVAFWCNPISGHATLYWYQQILGQGPKLLIQFQNNGVVDDSQLPKDRFSAERLKGVDSTLKIQPAKLEDSAVYLCASSLDGSQNNEQFFGPGTRLTVL.

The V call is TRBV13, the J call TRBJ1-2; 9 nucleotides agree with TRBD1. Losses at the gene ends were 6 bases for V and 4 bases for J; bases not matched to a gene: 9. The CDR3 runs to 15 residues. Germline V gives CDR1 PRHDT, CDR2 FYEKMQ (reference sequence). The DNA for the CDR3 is TGTGCCAGCAGTTTGGGGACAGGGAGGGGCTATGGCTACACCTTC. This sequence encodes CASSLGTGRGYGYTF.

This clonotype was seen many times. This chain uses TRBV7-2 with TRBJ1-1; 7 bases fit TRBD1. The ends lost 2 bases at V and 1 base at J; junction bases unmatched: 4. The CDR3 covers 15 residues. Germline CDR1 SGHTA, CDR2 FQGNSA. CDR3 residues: CASSLSTGANTEAFF. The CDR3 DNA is TGTGCCAGCAGCTTAAGTACAGGGGCGAACACTGAAGCTTTCTTT.

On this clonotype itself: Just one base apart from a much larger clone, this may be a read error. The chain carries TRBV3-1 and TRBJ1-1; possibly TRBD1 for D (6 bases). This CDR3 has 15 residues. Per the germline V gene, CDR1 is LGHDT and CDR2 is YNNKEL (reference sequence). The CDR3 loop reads CASSQTSTGTTKAFF. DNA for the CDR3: TGTGCCAGCAGCCAAACCTCTACAGGGACCACTAAAGCTTTCTTT.

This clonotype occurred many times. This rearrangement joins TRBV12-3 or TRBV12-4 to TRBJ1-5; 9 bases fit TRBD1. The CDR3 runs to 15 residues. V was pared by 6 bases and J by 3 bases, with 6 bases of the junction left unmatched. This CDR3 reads CASREGQGDNQPQHF. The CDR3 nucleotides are TGTGCCAGCAGGGAGGGACAGGGAGACAATCAGCCCCAGCATTTT.

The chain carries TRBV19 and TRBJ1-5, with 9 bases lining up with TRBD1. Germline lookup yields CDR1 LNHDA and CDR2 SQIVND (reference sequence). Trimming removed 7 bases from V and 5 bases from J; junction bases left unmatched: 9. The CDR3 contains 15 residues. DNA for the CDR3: TGTGCCAGTACCCCTGGGACAGGGTTACATCAGCCCCAGCATTTT. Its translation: CASTPGTGLHQPQHF.

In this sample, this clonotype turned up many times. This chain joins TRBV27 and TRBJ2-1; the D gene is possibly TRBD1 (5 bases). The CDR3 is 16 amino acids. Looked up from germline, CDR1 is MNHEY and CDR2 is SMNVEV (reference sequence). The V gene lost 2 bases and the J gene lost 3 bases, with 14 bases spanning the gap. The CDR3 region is CASSLNLGAGYNEQFF. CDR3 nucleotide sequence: TGTGCCAGCAGTTTAAATCTAGGGGCCGGCTACAATGAGCAGTTCTTC.

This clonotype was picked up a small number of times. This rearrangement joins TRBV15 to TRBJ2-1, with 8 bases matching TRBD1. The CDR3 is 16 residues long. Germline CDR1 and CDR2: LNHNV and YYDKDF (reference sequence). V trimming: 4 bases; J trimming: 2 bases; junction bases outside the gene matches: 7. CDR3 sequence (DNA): TGTGCCACCAGCACAATACAGGGGGTCACCTACAATGAGCAGTTCTTC. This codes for CATSTIQGVTYNEQFF.

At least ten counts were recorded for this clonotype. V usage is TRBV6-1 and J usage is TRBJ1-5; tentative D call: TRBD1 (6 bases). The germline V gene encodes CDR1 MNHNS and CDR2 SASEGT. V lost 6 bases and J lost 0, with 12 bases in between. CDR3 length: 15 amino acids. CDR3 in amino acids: CASRRTGNSNQPQHF. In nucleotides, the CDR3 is TGTGCCAGCAGAAGAACAGGGAATAGCAATCAGCCCCAGCATTTT.

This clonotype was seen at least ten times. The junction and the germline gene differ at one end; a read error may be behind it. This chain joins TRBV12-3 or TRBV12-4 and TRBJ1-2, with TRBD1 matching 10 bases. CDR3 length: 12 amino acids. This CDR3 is CASSGTGEPVLF. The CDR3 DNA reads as TGTGCCAGCAGTGGGACAGGGGAACCCGTTCTCTTC.

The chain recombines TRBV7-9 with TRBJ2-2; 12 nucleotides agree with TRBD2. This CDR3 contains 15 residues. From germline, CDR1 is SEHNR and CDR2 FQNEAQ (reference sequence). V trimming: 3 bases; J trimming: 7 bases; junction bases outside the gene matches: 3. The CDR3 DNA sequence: TGTGCCAGCAGCTTCTCGGGACTAGCGGGCGGGGAGCTGTTTTTT. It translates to CASSFSGLAGGELFF.

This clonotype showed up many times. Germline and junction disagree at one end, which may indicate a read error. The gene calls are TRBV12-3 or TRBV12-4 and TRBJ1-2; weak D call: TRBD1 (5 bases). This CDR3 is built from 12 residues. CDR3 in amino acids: CASSRHRDGAYF. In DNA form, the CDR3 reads TGTGCCAGCAGTCGCCATAGGGACGGTGCTTACTTC.

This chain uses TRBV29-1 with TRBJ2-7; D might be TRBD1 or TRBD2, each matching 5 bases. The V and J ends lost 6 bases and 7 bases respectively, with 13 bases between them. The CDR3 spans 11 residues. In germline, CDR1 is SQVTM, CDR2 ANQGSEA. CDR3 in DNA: TGCAGCGTGGGACCCCTTGGAGAGCAGTACTTC. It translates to CSVGPLGEQYF.

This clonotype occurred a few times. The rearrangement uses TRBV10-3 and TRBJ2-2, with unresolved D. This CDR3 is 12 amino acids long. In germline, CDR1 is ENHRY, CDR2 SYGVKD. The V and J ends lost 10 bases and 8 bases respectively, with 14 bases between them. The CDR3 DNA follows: TGTGCCACCGCCTACTTAGAGGGGGAGCTGTTTTTT. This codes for CATAYLEGELFF.

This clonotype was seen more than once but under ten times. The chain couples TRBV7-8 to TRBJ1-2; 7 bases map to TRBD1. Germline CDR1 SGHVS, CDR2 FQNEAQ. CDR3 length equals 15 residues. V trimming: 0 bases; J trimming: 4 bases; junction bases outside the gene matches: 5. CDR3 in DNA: TGTGCCAGCAGCTTAGCCCCCGACAGGGCCTATGGCTACACCTTC. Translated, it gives CASSLAPDRAYGYTF.

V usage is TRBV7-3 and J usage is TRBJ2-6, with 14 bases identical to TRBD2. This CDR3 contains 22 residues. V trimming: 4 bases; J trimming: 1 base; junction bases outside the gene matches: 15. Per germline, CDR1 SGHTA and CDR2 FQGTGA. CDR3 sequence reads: CASSSTSAGLAGGGSGANVLTF. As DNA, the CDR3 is TGTGCCAGCAGCTCAACATCCGCTGGACTAGCGGGGGGCGGGTCTGGGGCCAACGTCCTGACTTTC.

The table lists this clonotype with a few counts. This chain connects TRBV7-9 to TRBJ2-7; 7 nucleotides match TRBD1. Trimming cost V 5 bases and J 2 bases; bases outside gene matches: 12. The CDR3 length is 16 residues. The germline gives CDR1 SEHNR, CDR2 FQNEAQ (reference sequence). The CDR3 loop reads CASSIRQGVNTYEQYF. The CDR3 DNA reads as TGTGCCAGCAGCATTAGACAGGGAGTGAATACCTACGAGCAGTACTTC.

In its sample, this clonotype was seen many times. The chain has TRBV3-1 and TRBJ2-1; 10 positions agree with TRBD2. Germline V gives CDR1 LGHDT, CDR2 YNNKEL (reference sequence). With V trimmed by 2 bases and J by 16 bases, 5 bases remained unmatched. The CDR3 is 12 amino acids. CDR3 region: CASSQSGGAGFF. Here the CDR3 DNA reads TGTGCCAGCAGCCAAAGCGGGGGGGCGGGATTCTTC.

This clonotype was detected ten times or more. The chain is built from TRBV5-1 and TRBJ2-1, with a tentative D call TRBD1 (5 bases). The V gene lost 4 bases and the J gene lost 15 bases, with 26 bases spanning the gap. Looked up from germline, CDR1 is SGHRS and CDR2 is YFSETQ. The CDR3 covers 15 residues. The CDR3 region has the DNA TGCGCCAGCAGCGCCCGGGCCCCTGATCAGGGCATGCCGTTCTTC. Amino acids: CASSARAPDQGMPFF.

The chain's CDR3 is CSARDSGGAQETQYF. The DNA of the CDR3 is TGCAGTGCTAGAGATAGCGGGGGGGCGCAAGAGACCCAGTACTTC. J is TRBJ2-5 and V is TRBV20-1, with 11 bases fitting TRBD2. CDR3 size: 15 residues. Germline lookup yields CDR1 DFQATT and CDR2 SNEGSKA (reference sequence). Trimming removed 0 bases from V and 2 bases from J; junction bases left unmatched: 2.

The CDR3 bases are TGTGCTAGTGGCCTCCAGGTTGCCACAGATACGCAGTATTTT. This translates into CASGLQVATDTQYF. The chain combines TRBV12-5 with TRBJ2-3; D unclear. Trimming removed 6 bases at V and 2 bases at J, with 12 bases between. The CDR3 has 14 amino acids. In germline, CDR1 is LGHNT, CDR2 FRNRAP.